These T cell receptor beta chains were read from a single sample in a study of blood T cell repertoires in COVID-19. Repertoires were generated with immunoSEQ multiplex PCR, while TCRdb's copy carries only in-frame clones and drops some. The sample consists of 200,000 to 250,000 clones, about 88% of them appearing once. Sequencing used peripheral blood. Receptors originate from a woman in her fifties or sixties with COVID-19, enrolled during active disease. The CDR3 runs from the conserved cysteine through the conserved F or W. A D gene is named only where the DNA matches it firmly. The size entry is marked missing in some rows and otherwise reads once, few, many or a size class.

clone_size j_call d_call v_call cdr3_aa cdr3_nt
- TRBJ2-1 TRBD1 TRBV6-5 CASRRTGGGNEQFF TGTGCCAGCAGACGGACAGGGGGTGGGAATGAGCAGTTCTTC
- TRBJ2-7 - TRBV7-9 CASSLSIGQYF TGTGCCAGCAGCCTCTCAATCGGGCAGTACTTC
once TRBJ1-1 - TRBV6-6 CASSYSNSGLNTEAFF TGTGCCAGCAGTTACTCGAACAGCGGCTTGAACACTGAAGCTTTCTTT
- TRBJ2-3 - TRBV19 CASSTSRTDPNTDTQYF TGTGCCAGTAGTACCTCCCGGACAGATCCGAACACAGATACGCAGTATTTT
- TRBJ1-2 - TRBV4-3 CASSQGLGASDGYTF TGCGCCAGCAGCCAGGGGCTAGGGGCGAGCGATGGCTACACCTTC
few TRBJ2-3 TRBD2 TRBV12-5 CASGLGLAGSTDTQYF TGTGCTAGTGGTCTGGGACTAGCGGGGAGCACAGATACGCAGTATTTT
few TRBJ1-3 - TRBV18 CASSPPQERMAGNTIYF TGTGCCAGCTCACCACCACAGGAGCGAATGGCTGGAAACACCATATATTTT
- TRBJ1-4 - TRBV4-3 CASSQERWGFEKLFF TGCGCCAGCAGCCAAGAGAGGTGGGGCTTTGAAAAACTGTTTTTT
- TRBJ2-3 - TRBV19 CASSIFSSTQYF TGTGCCAGTAGTATCTTCTCCAGTACGCAGTATTTT
- TRBJ2-1 - TRBV11-3 CASARAFSSYNEQFF TGTGCCAGCGCCAGGGCTTTTAGCTCCTACAATGAGCAGTTCTTC
few TRBJ2-1 - TRBV5-1 CASSTPGLTGNEQFF TGCGCCAGCAGCACTCCGGGACTTACGGGCAATGAGCAGTTCTTC
- TRBJ2-7 TRBD1 TRBV11-2 CASSVGTGDYEQYF TGTGCCAGCAGCGTGGGGACAGGGGACTACGAGCAGTACTTC
- TRBJ2-5 TRBD2 TRBV5-8 CASSPGTSGGSETQYF TGTGCCAGCAGCCCGGGGACTAGCGGGGGGTCAGAGACCCAGTACTTC
- TRBJ2-1 TRBD2 TRBV28 CASSFPGTSGGPGYNEQFF TGTGCCAGCAGTTTCCCCGGGACTAGCGGGGGGCCGGGATACAATGAGCAGTTCTTC
- TRBJ1-6 TRBD1 TRBV19 CASSQDRGPTNSPLHF TGTGCCAGTAGTCAAGACAGGGGCCCAACCAATTCACCCCTCCACTTT
few TRBJ1-2 TRBD1 TRBV5-4 CASSSLTGGRGYTF TGTGCCAGCAGCTCCCTGACAGGGGGCAGAGGCTACACCTTC
- TRBJ2-1 - TRBV27 CASSHTNLQFF TGTGCCAGCAGTCACACAAACCTGCAGTTCTTC
- TRBJ2-1 TRBD2 TRBV20-1 CSATSGNEQFF TGCAGTGCTACTAGCGGCAATGAGCAGTTCTTC
- TRBJ2-3 - TRBV19 CASSMLETDTQYF TGTGCCAGTAGTATGTTAGAAACAGATACGCAGTATTTT
- TRBJ1-6 - TRBV2 CASSERGRNSPLHF TGTGCCAGCAGTGAAAGGGGTAGGAATTCACCCCTCCACTTT
- TRBJ2-7 - TRBV27 CASGPPRGEQYF TGTGCCAGCGGCCCCCCGCGCGGCGAGCAGTACTTC
- TRBJ2-7 - TRBV27 CASSQGHEQYF TGTGCCAGCTCCCAGGGCCACGAGCAGTACTTC
- TRBJ2-3 TRBD2 TRBV7-2 CASSLRLAGGSTDTQYF TGTGCCAGCAGCTTAAGGCTAGCGGGGGGTAGCACAGATACGCAGTATTTT
- TRBJ1-6 - TRBV12-3/TRBV12-4 CASSSNNSPLHF TGTGCCAGCAGTTCCAATAATTCACCCCTCCACTTT
- TRBJ1-6 - TRBV6-1 CASSERGGSKGLPLHF TGTGCCAGCAGTGAAAGGGGGGGGAGTAAGGGTTTGCCCCTCCACTTT
few TRBJ2-7 - TRBV4-1 CASSQDSSYEQYF TGCGCCAGCAGCCAAGACTCCTCCTACGAGCAGTACTTC
- TRBJ1-2 TRBD1 TRBV5-1 CASSPGQGIGGYTF TGCGCCAGCAGCCCCGGACAGGGTATAGGTGGCTACACCTTC
- TRBJ1-2 TRBD1 TRBV19 CASSRDRGGYTF TGTGCCAGTAGTAGGGACAGGGGAGGCTACACCTTC
- TRBJ1-1 - TRBV12-5 CASGQLNEAFF TGTGCTAGTGGCCAACTAAATGAAGCTTTCTTT
- TRBJ2-4 - TRBV27 CASSPTRGQGKNIQYF TGTGCCAGCAGCCCAACTAGGGGTCAGGGGAAAAACATTCAGTACTTC
- TRBJ2-7 - TRBV28 CASSPSPPLYEQYF TGTGCCAGCAGTCCCTCCCCCCCCCTTTACGAGCAGTACTTC
- TRBJ1-1 - TRBV7-6 CASSAGSRAGTNTEAFF TGTGCCAGCAGCGCGGGGTCTAGGGCAGGGACGAACACTGAAGCTTTCTTT
- TRBJ2-5 - TRBV5-1 CASSGGHHQETQYF TGCGCCAGCAGCGGGGGACATCACCAAGAGACCCAGTACTTC
- TRBJ1-2 - TRBV5-1 CASYGGGSRVPYGYTF TGCGCCAGTTATGGCGGGGGCTCCAGAGTCCCCTATGGCTACACCTTC
- TRBJ1-5 TRBD1 TRBV6-4 CATFRTGRCVSNQPQHF TGTGCCACCTTTCGGACAGGTCGGTGCGTTAGCAATCAGCCCCAGCATTTT
- TRBJ1-2 - TRBV6-5 CASREGEGGYTF TGTGCCAGCAGGGAGGGGGAGGGAGGCTACACCTTC
- TRBJ2-1 TRBD2 TRBV29-1 CSGAGTSGYNEQFF TGCAGCGGGGCCGGGACTAGCGGCTACAATGAGCAGTTCTTC
- TRBJ1-2 - TRBV5-8 CASSLVQNNYGYTF TGTGCCAGCAGCTTAGTACAAAATAACTATGGCTACACCTTC
- TRBJ2-1 - TRBV24-1 CATSKGGGPYNEQFF TGTGCCACCAGTAAGGGCGGCGGGCCCTACAATGAGCAGTTCTTC
- TRBJ2-3 TRBD2 TRBV3-1/TRBV3-2 CASSQERPSRLAGSTDTQYF TGTGCCAGCAGCCAAGAAAGACCGAGCAGACTAGCGGGCTCCACAGATACGCAGTATTTT
- TRBJ2-4 TRBD1 TRBV27 CASSSPRTGKDIQYF TGTGCCAGCAGTTCCCCACGGACAGGGAAGGACATTCAGTACTTC
- TRBJ1-3 - TRBV19 CASSIKLGWGPGALTGNTIYF TGTGCCAGTAGTATTAAGCTTGGTTGGGGGCCCGGGGCCCTCACTGGAAACACCATATATTTT
- TRBJ1-2 - TRBV5-4 CASSRDTVNYTF TGTGCCAGCAGCCGGGACACCGTGAACTACACCTTC
- TRBJ2-1 TRBD2 TRBV4-2 CASSRGTSGGSYNEQFF TGTGCCAGCAGCCGCGGGACTAGCGGGGGGTCCTACAATGAGCAGTTCTTC
- TRBJ1-1 TRBD1 TRBV9 CASSVDRATEAFF TGTGCCAGCAGCGTCGACAGGGCCACTGAAGCTTTCTTT
- TRBJ1-1 - TRBV9 CASSVDGNTEAFF TGTGCCAGCAGCGTAGACGGGAACACTGAAGCTTTCTTT
- TRBJ1-1 - TRBV14 CASSQPGLQKWNTEAFF TGTGCCAGCAGCCAGCCGGGACTTCAGAAATGGAACACTGAAGCTTTCTTT
- TRBJ2-2 - TRBV28 CASSLIATGELFF TGTGCCAGCAGTTTAATAGCGACCGGGGAGCTGTTTTTT
once TRBJ2-2 - TRBV2 CASTEMNTGELFF TGTGCCAGCACGGAGATGAACACCGGGGAGCTGTTTTTT
once TRBJ2-2 - TRBV6-2/TRBV6-3 CASSPNGWGGGELFF TGTGCCAGCAGCCCTAACGGGTGGGGAGGCGGGGAGCTGTTTTTT
- TRBJ1-6 TRBD1 TRBV4-1 CASSQDPGDRTTPLHF TGCGCCAGCAGCCAAGACCCCGGGGACAGGACTACACCCCTCCACTTT
- TRBJ1-3 - TRBV5-1 CASSVQGANTIYF TGCGCCAGCAGCGTACAGGGTGCAAACACCATATATTTT
- TRBJ2-7 TRBD2 TRBV18 CASSPARLAGGHEQYF TGTGCCAGCTCACCAGCGAGACTAGCGGGGGGCCACGAGCAGTACTTC
- TRBJ1-2 - TRBV5-1 CASSLDWGANYGYTF TGCGCCAGCAGCTTGGATTGGGGGGCTAACTATGGCTACACCTTC